Here is one T cell receptor beta chain with its context. Its target is not known. This specimen comes from a study of T cell responses to AZD1222 COVID-19 vaccine. Study observations and caveats: Dominant CD4 TCR responses targeted spike regions 160-218 and 743-854.

Losses at the gene ends were 4 bases for V and 2 bases for J; bases not matched to a gene: 11. Germline V gene data show CDR1 as MNHNS and CDR2 as SASEGT. The CDR3 runs 18 residues. The table came from immunoSEQ multiplex PCR; TCRdb's copy has only in-frame clones and leaves some out. There are approximately 100,000 clones in the sample; 86% occur only once, and about 1.4% lies in the top ten. The chain uses TRBV6-1 and TRBJ2-7; 13 bases are a match to TRBD2. The clonotype comes from an adult in good health. Source: peripheral blood, taken on day 0 of AZD1222 vaccination. DNA of the CDR3: TGTGCCAGCAGTGCACGCCGGACTAGCGGGGGACTAGCCTACGAGCAGTACTTC. Amino acids: CASSARRTSGGLAYEQYF.